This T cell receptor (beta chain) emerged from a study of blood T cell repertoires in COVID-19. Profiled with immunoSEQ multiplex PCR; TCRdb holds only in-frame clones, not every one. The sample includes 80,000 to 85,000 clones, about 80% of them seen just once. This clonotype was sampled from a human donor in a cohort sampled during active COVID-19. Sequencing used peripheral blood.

The CDR3 DNA reads as TGTGCCAGCAGCTGGGGGACAGCTTATAATTCACCCCTCCACTTT. Protein: CASSWGTAYNSPLHF. The rearrangement joins TRBV7-9 to TRBJ1-6, with 7 positions matching TRBD1. The germline V gene has CDR1 SEHNR and CDR2 FQNEAQ (reference sequence). The CDR3 is made up of 15 amino acids. V gave up 4 bases and J gave up 4 bases; unmatched junction bases: 4. Supplemented by reference TRBV7-9 and TRBJ1-6, the full variable domain reads DTGVSQNPRHKITKRGQNVTFRCDPISEHNRLYWYRQTLGQGPEFLTYFQNEAQLEKSRLLSDRFSAERPKGSFSTLEIQRTEQGDSAMYLCASSWGTAYNSPLHFGNGTRLTVT.